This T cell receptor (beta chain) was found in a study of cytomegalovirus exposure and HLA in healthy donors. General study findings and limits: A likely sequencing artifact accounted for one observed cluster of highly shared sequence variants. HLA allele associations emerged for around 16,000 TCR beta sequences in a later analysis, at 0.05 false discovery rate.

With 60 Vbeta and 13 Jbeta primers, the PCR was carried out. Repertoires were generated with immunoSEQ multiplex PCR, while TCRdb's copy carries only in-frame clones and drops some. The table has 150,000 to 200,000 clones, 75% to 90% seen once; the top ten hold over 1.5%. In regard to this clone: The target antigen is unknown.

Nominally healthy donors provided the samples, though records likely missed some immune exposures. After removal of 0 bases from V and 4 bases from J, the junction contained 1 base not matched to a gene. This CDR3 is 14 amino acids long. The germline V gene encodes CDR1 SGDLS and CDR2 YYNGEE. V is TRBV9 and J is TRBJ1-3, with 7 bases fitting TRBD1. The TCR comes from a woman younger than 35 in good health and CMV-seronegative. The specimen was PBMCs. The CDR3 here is CASSVETGGNTIYF. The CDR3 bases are TGTGCCAGCAGCGTAGAGACAGGGGGAAACACCATATATTTT.